This entry describes one T cell receptor (beta chain). The antigen remains unidentified. One junction end disagrees with the germline gene, perhaps due to a read error. The CDR3 loop spans 18 amino acids. Germline V gene lookup returns CDR1 SGHTA and CDR2 FQGTGA. This sample is drawn from a study of cytomegalovirus exposure and HLA in healthy donors. Study findings and constraints: Rarity held for most TCR sequences, but there were some public TCRs that occurred in many donors.

The primer mix had 60 Vbeta and 13 Jbeta primers. Method: immunoSEQ multiplex PCR; TCRdb's copy keeps in-frame clones and lacks some. Here the sample spans about 72,000 clones, roughly four fifths being singletons. The chain uses TRBV7-3 and TRBJ2-1; 9 bases line up with TRBD2. The sample was PBMCs. The clonotype was recovered from a man between 18 and 35 years old in good health and CMV-seronegative. This CDR3 reads CATSLTGTGTSSFDEQFF. CDR3 bases: TGTGCCACCAGCTTAACCGGGACCGGGACTAGCAGTTTCGATGAGCAGTTCTTC.